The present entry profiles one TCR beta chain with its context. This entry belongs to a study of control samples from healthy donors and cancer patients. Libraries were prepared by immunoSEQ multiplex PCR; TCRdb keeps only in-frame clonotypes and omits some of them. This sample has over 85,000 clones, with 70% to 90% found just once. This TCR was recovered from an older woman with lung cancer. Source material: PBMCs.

As DNA, the CDR3 is TGCGCCAGCAGCCAAGATTTGGGCAGGGCTACTCGTGCAACTAATGAAAAACTGTTTTTT. Translation: CASSQDLGRATRATNEKLFF. The chain has TRBV4-3 and TRBJ1-4; weak D call: TRBD1 (5 bases). This CDR3 has 20 amino acids. Trimming removed 0 bases at V and 0 bases at J, with 20 bases between. The germline V gene has CDR1 LGHNA and CDR2 YSLEER.